This T cell receptor (beta chain) was captured in a study of CXCR3-negative and CXCR3-positive naive CD8 T cells. Study-level findings and limits: PBMCs showed partially decreased CXCR3 expression after cryopreservation, and most assays used fresh PBMCs. Comparison of naive cells showed more hydrophobic TRB CDR3s in CXCR3-positive than in CXCR3-negative naive cells. Naive cells used TRBV-TRBJ genes in much the same way whether CXCR3-negative or CXCR3-positive; memory cells did not. Surface CD5 was comparable between naive subsets; TCR strength was inferred from TRB CDR3 properties.

The CDR3 is 16 amino acids. Germline values: CDR1 SGDLS, CDR2 YYNGEE. With respect to this clonotype: Its antigen is still unknown.

A CD45RO-CCR7+CD27+CD95- phenotype identified naive CD8+ T cells. The TRB cDNA libraries were prepared by 5' RACE with UMI labels. TCRdb reworked the 5' RACE reads into one entry per CDR3 protein, no DNA. Its table lists about 50,000 distinct CDR3 sequences. This clonotype was obtained from a human donor in good health. Some clones in this sample may be carry-over from other donors' samples. The V and J genes are TRBV9 and TRBJ2-7; TCRdb calls TRBD2, which cannot be checked without DNA. The source material was naive CXCR3+ CD8+ T cells from blood. The subset was: CD45RO-CCR7+CD27+CD95- naive CD8+ T cells expressing CXCR3 (TNR3+). The CDR3 protein is CASSSLGEGPMDEQYF.